These 10 T cell receptor beta chains were all obtained from the same sample, sequenced in a study of blood T cell repertoires in COVID-19. Libraries were prepared by immunoSEQ multiplex PCR; TCRdb keeps only in-frame clonotypes and omits some of them. Of around 260,000 clones listed, around 86% are singletons. Sequencing input: peripheral blood. All receptors derive from a man aged 18 to 29 with active or convalescent COVID-19.

The V call is TRBV7-2, the J call TRBJ2-3; D is perhaps TRBD2 (6 bases). Per germline, CDR1 SGHTA and CDR2 FQGNSA. The V gene lost 1 base and the J gene lost 4 bases, with 12 bases spanning the gap. This CDR3 region has 15 residues. The CDR3: CASSLVGGSPDTQYF. The CDR3 bases are TGTGCCAGCAGCTTAGTTGGGGGGAGTCCAGATACGCAGTATTTT.

The CDR3 bases are TGCGCCAGCAGTACATCGCATTTTGGTCCCACAGATACGCAGTATTTT. This encodes CASSTSHFGPTDTQYF. V usage is TRBV5-1 and J usage is TRBJ2-3, with D unresolved. This CDR3 region has 16 residues. V dropped 5 bases and J dropped 2 bases, with 18 bases sitting between them. Germline CDR1 reads SGHRS; CDR2 reads YFSETQ.

The chain employs TRBV6-5 and TRBJ1-6, with no clear D. The ends were cut back, 0 bases at V and 7 bases at J, with 10 bases in the middle. CDR3 length: 15 amino acids. The V gene's germline CDR1 is MNHEY and CDR2 SVGAGI. CDR3 protein: CASSYSSLLNSPLHF. The CDR3 nucleotides read TGTGCCAGCAGTTACTCTAGCCTCTTAAATTCACCCCTCCACTTT.

CDR3 in DNA: TGTGCCAGCAGCGGACAGGGGGTTCGTGGCTACACCTTC. This codes for CASSGQGVRGYTF. This chain joins TRBV6-5 and TRBJ1-2; 10 bases align to TRBD1. Unmatched junction bases numbered 5, after V lost 6 bases and J lost 7 bases. CDR3 length: 13 amino acids. The germline V gene has CDR1 MNHEY and CDR2 SVGAGI.

V usage is TRBV9 and J usage is TRBJ1-4, with D uncertain. The CDR3 covers 18 residues. Trimming pared 7 bases from V and 0 bases from J, leaving 22 bases between. The V gene's germline CDR1 is SGDLS and CDR2 YYNGEE. The CDR3, as DNA: TGTGCCAGCGCGTACGGGGTCGAACCCTCCACAACTAATGAAAAACTGTTTTTT. Translated: CASAYGVEPSTTNEKLFF.

The chain is built from TRBV2 and TRBJ2-3; D perhaps matches TRBD1 (6 bases). This CDR3 is built from 13 residues. With 9 bases removed from V and 4 bases from J, the gap between germline ends came to 14 bases. Germline CDR1 reads SNHLY; CDR2 reads FYNNEI. The CDR3 region is CASTGTRADTQYF. The CDR3 DNA follows: TGTGCCAGTACAGGGACACGCGCAGATACGCAGTATTTT. The full variable domain, completed using reference TRBV2 and TRBJ2-3, is EPEVTQTPSHQVTQMGQEVILRCVPISNHLYFYWYRQILGQKVEFLVSFYNNEISEKSEIFDDQFSVERPDGSNFTLKIRSTKLEDSAMYFCASTGTRADTQYFGPGTRLTVL.

The gene calls are TRBV6-5 and TRBJ1-2, with a tentative D call TRBD1 (5 bases). V was clipped by 5 bases and J by 6 bases, with 16 bases between them. In germline, CDR1 is MNHEY, CDR2 SVGAGI. There are 14 residues in the CDR3. DNA of the CDR3: TGTGCCAGCAGTCCCTCGGGGGGAGCGGATGGCTACACCTTC. Amino acids: CASSPSGGADGYTF.

J is TRBJ1-2 and V is TRBV30, with 7 bases matching TRBD1. The CDR3 runs to 14 residues. From germline, CDR1 is GTSNPN and CDR2 SVGIG (reference sequence). CDR3 nucleotide sequence: TGTGTTGTTGGGACAGCCTCAATCTCCTATGGCTACACCTTC. As protein: CVVGTASISYGYTF.

This clone was seen just once. The chain employs TRBV6-5 and TRBJ2-3, with a possible D match to TRBD1 (6 bases). Trimming left V 7 bases short and J 1 base short, with 12 bases between. The CDR3 is made up of 14 amino acids. Germline V gene sequence: CDR1 MNHEY, CDR2 SVGAGI. The CDR3 DNA is TGTGCCAGCACCACAGGGTCTGGCACAGATACGCAGTATTTT. Its translation is CASTTGSGTDTQYF.

The chain links TRBV11-1 to TRBJ2-5; D is unclear. CDR1 is SGHAT and CDR2 is FQDESV in the germline V gene (reference sequence). This CDR3 region has 13 residues. V dropped 3 bases and J dropped 2 bases, with 7 bases sitting between them. Here the CDR3 DNA reads TGTGCCAGCAGCTTGGTCAGGCAAGAGACCCAGTACTTC. Protein: CASSLVRQETQYF.